This is a list of T cell receptor beta chains from one sample in a study of neurological immune-mediated disorders. TCRdb processed the 5' RACE reads anew with MiXCR; each CDR3 protein has one entry. Counted here are roughly 50,000 distinct CDR3 sequences, about 9.4% occurring once; the ten biggest clones make up over 4%. Sequenced: PBMCs. The receptors here all came from a man between 65 and 85 years old with HTLV-1-associated myelopathy (HAM/TSP). Both conserved end residues are part of each CDR3. Fields, in order: D gene, J gene, clone size, V gene, CDR3 DNA, CDR3 protein. The D gene is left open where the match is weak. Clone size is not always given. Where it is, it says once, few, many or a class for expanded clones.

>-|TRBJ2-1|many|TRBV7-3
TGTGCCAGCAGCCCTAGGGCGGGACCCTACAATGAGCAGTTCTTC
CASSPRAGPYNEQFF
>-|TRBJ2-7|many|TRBV14
TGTGCCAGCAGCCAAGCCGGACCGGCCTACGAGCAGTACTTC
CASSQAGPAYEQYF
>TRBD2|TRBJ2-1|many|TRBV28
TGTGCCAGCACCTACAGGCCCACTAGCGGGGCCTACAATGAGCAGTTCTTC
CASTYRPTSGAYNEQFF
>TRBD2|TRBJ2-1|many|TRBV20-1
TGCAGTGCTAGAGAGGGACTAGCGGGAGCCCATGAGCAGTTCTTC
CSAREGLAGAHEQFF
>-|TRBJ2-4|few|TRBV27
TGTGCCAGCGGTCTATCGGGTCTAAACATTCAGTACTTC
CASGLSGLNIQYF
>-|TRBJ1-2|-|TRBV5-5
TGTGCCAGCAGCTTGGCTCAGGGAATGAGTGGCTACACCTTC
CASSLAQGMSGYTF
>-|TRBJ2-7|many|TRBV5-1
TGCGCCAGCAGCTTCTCAGCGGGCCCTTTAAGCTCCTACGAGCAGTACTTC
CASSFSAGPLSSYEQYF
>TRBD2|TRBJ2-7|many|TRBV20-1
TGCAGTGCCTACCCACTAGCGGGAGAGGAAGGGCAGTACTTC
CSAYPLAGEEGQYF
>-|TRBJ2-1|medium-sized|TRBV11-2
TGTGCCAGCAGCTTGGAGGGTTTAGCGAACAATGAGCAGTTCTTC
CASSLEGLANNEQFF
>-|TRBJ2-5|many|TRBV6-5
TGTGCCAGCAGTTACATAAGGAACCAAGAGACCCAGTACTTC
CASSYIRNQETQYF
>-|TRBJ2-3|many|TRBV7-2
TGTGCCAGCAGCGCGGACCGCACAGATACGCAGTATTTT
CASSADRTDTQYF
>TRBD2|TRBJ2-3|many|TRBV9
TGTGCCAGCCGGGCCGGGACTAGTGGAGATACGCAGTATTTT
CASRAGTSGDTQYF
>-|TRBJ2-1|many|TRBV20-1
TGCAGTGCTCTGTATCGGCAGGGTAAATACGAGCAGTTCTTC
CSALYRQGKYEQFF
>-|TRBJ2-1|-|TRBV5-1
TGCGCCAGCAGCTTGGGACTTGCGGGACGGCCTTTGAATGAGCAGTTCTTC
CASSLGLAGRPLNEQFF
>-|TRBJ1-2|many|TRBV6-6
TGTGCCAGCAGTTCGCAGGGTATTATGGGAAGCGTCTATGGCTACACCTTC
CASSSQGIMGSVYGYTF
>TRBD1|TRBJ1-4|many|TRBV7-2
TGTGCCAGCAGCGCTGGACAGGGGAGCGAAAAACTGTTTTTT
CASSAGQGSEKLFF
>-|TRBJ2-7|many|TRBV7-2
TGTGCCAGCAGCTCCCCTGGTGGGGCAGCGCTCGCCTACGAGCAGTACTTC
CASSSPGGAALAYEQYF
>-|TRBJ2-2|many|TRBV12-3/TRBV12-4
TGTGCCAGCAGTTTCGGCTTACTTTACACCGGGGAGCTGTTTTTT
CASSFGLLYTGELFF
>-|TRBJ2-5|few|TRBV12-3/TRBV12-4
TGTGCCAGCAGTTTAAGGACTACCAAGACCCAGTACTTC
CASSLRTTKTQYF
>TRBD1|TRBJ2-7|many|TRBV7-9
TGTGCCAGCAGCCCGGACAGGTCCTACGAGCAGTACTTC
CASSPDRSYEQYF
>-|TRBJ2-1|medium-sized|TRBV14
TGTGCCAGCAGCCAAGCGCGTCTGGTCCATAATGAGCAGTTCTTC
CASSQARLVHNEQFF
>TRBD2|TRBJ2-3|medium-sized|TRBV6-5
TGTGCCAGCAGTTCCCTAGAGATAGCGGGAGGGCTAGGTGGAGATACGCAGTATTTT
CASSSLEIAGGLGGDTQYF
>-|TRBJ2-7|many|TRBV27
TGTGCCAGCATGAGGGCGGGCTCCTACGAGCAGTACTTC
CASMRAGSYEQYF
>-|TRBJ2-3|many|TRBV6-2/TRBV6-3
TGTGCCAGCAGTGATTCCGGGGCCGGTAGCACAGATACGCAGTATTTT
CASSDSGAGSTDTQYF
>TRBD2|TRBJ2-3|few|TRBV3-1
TGTGCCAGCAGCCTTCGACTAGCGGGGGCCTCAACCACAGATACGCAGTATTTT
CASSLRLAGASTTDTQYF
>-|TRBJ2-1|once|TRBV5-1
TGCGCCAGCAGCGGACCCTTAGGGTCCAGCTCCTACAATGAGCAGTTCTTC
CASSGPLGSSSYNEQFF
>-|TRBJ2-2|many|TRBV12-3/TRBV12-4
TGTGCCAGCAGTTTCTACAGGGTCGGCGGGGAGCTGTTTTTT
CASSFYRVGGELFF
>-|TRBJ2-3|many|TRBV6-1
TGTGCCAGCAGTGAAGGCGGAGGCACAGATACGCAGTATTTT
CASSEGGGTDTQYF
>-|TRBJ1-1|many|TRBV9
TGTGCCAGCAGCGGCTCCGACCAGGGAAAGGGGGAAACTTTCTTT
CASSGSDQGKGETFF
>TRBD1|TRBJ2-1|-|TRBV5-1
TGCGCCAGTACTGGATATGGGGGACAGACCTACAATGAGCAGTTCTTC
CASTGYGGQTYNEQFF
>-|TRBJ2-1|-|TRBV15
TGTTCCACCAGTAGAGATATGATTGAGCAGTTCTTC
CSTSRDMIEQFF
>TRBD1|TRBJ1-5|many|TRBV7-2
TGTGCCAGCAGCTCGGACAGGGGCTATAATCAGCCCCAGCATTTT
CASSSDRGYNQPQHF